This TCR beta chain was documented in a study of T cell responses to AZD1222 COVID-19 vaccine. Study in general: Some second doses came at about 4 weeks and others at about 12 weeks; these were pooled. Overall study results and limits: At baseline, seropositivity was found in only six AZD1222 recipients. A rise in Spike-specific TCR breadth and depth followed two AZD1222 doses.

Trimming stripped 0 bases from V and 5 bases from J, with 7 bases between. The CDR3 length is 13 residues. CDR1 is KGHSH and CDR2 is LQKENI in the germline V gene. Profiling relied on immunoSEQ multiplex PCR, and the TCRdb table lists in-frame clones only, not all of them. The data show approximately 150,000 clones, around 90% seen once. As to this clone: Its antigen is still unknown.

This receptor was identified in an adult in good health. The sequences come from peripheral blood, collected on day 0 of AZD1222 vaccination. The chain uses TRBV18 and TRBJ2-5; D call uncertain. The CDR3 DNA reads TGTGCCAGCTCACCACCGGCCGGGGAGACCCAGTACTTC. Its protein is CASSPPAGETQYF.